A selection of T cell receptor beta chains follows, all from one sample in a study of T cells in Graves' hyperthyroidism and ophthalmopathy. TCRdb fed the multiplex PCR reads into MiXCR, producing one record per CDR3 protein. The sample consists of around 690,000 distinct CDR3 sequences, around 20% of them appearing once. Sequencing was carried out using blood. The receptors were gathered from a man younger than 40 with Graves' ophthalmopathy. Both conserved end residues are part of each CDR3. Fields, in order: J gene, CDR3 length, clone size, D gene, V gene, CDR3 DNA, CDR3 protein. D genes are given only for firm matches. Size is omitted from some rows. Given values are once, few, many or a class for expanded clones.

j_gene: TRBJ1-1; len: 15; abundance: .; d_gene: .; v_gene: TRBV20-1; CDR3nt: TGCAGTGCTAGACGAGGGGGGTCGGGGGGCACTGAAGCTTTCTTT; CDR3aa: CSARRGGSGGTEAFF
j_gene: TRBJ2-7; len: 14; abundance: .; d_gene: .; v_gene: TRBV10-3; CDR3nt: TGTGCCATCAGTGCCGGAGGGGAACTCTACGAGCAGTACTTC; CDR3aa: CAISAGGELYEQYF
j_gene: TRBJ2-7; len: 15; abundance: many; d_gene: TRBD2; v_gene: TRBV12-3/TRBV12-4; CDR3nt: TGTGCCAGCAGTCGAGGACTAGCGGGACCCTACGAGCAGTACTTC; CDR3aa: CASSRGLAGPYEQYF
j_gene: TRBJ2-5; len: 17; abundance: few; d_gene: TRBD2; v_gene: TRBV4-3; CDR3nt: TGCGCCAGCAGCCAAGGAACACCGGGACTAGCGGCCCAGACCCAGTACTTC; CDR3aa: CASSQGTPGLAAQTQYF
j_gene: TRBJ1-1; len: 15; abundance: .; d_gene: .; v_gene: TRBV6-1; CDR3nt: TGTGCCAGCAGCTACGCCAGGAAGCTGAACACTGAAGCTTTCTTT; CDR3aa: CASSYARKLNTEAFF
j_gene: TRBJ1-4; len: 15; abundance: .; d_gene: .; v_gene: TRBV10-3; CDR3nt: TGTGCCATCAGCTCCACCGGGACAATGGGGGAAAAACTGTTTTTT; CDR3aa: CAISSTGTMGEKLFF
j_gene: TRBJ1-1; len: 13; abundance: .; d_gene: .; v_gene: TRBV29-1; CDR3nt: TGCAGCGTTGAAGGCCAGTTGAACACTGAAGCTTTCTTT; CDR3aa: CSVEGQLNTEAFF
j_gene: TRBJ2-7; len: 13; abundance: .; d_gene: .; v_gene: TRBV4-3; CDR3nt: TGCGCCAGCAGCCTCATGACGAACAATGAGCAGTACTTC; CDR3aa: CASSLMTNNEQYF
j_gene: TRBJ2-3; len: 13; abundance: few; d_gene: TRBD1; v_gene: TRBV28; CDR3nt: TGTGCCAGCAGAAGGACAGGGAGAGATACGCAGTATTTT; CDR3aa: CASRRTGRDTQYF
j_gene: TRBJ1-1; len: 13; abundance: many; d_gene: .; v_gene: TRBV7-2; CDR3nt: TGTGCCAGCAGCTCCCAGGGTTACACTGAAGCTTTCTTT; CDR3aa: CASSSQGYTEAFF
j_gene: TRBJ1-2; len: 14; abundance: many; d_gene: .; v_gene: TRBV6-1; CDR3nt: TGTGCCAGCAGACCCTCAACAGGGTTCTATGGCTACACCTTC; CDR3aa: CASRPSTGFYGYTF
j_gene: TRBJ2-7; len: 15; abundance: many; d_gene: .; v_gene: TRBV28; CDR3nt: TGTGCCAGCAGTTCACCTGGGTCAACATCCTACGAGCAGTACTTC; CDR3aa: CASSSPGSTSYEQYF
j_gene: TRBJ2-5; len: 13; abundance: .; d_gene: .; v_gene: TRBV20-1; CDR3nt: TGCAGTGCTAGAGTCCCTCCCCGAGAGACCCAGTACTTC; CDR3aa: CSARVPPRETQYF
j_gene: TRBJ2-7; len: 15; abundance: many; d_gene: TRBD2; v_gene: TRBV12-3/TRBV12-4; CDR3nt: TGTGCCAGCAGACCCGCGGGGGGCCTTCTCCACGAGCAGTACTTC; CDR3aa: CASRPAGGLLHEQYF
j_gene: TRBJ1-6; len: 15; abundance: many; d_gene: .; v_gene: TRBV3-1; CDR3nt: TGTGCCAGCAGCCCCCTAGGCGGGGCGGGTTCACCCCTCCACTTT; CDR3aa: CASSPLGGAGSPLHF
j_gene: TRBJ1-5; len: 15; abundance: many; d_gene: .; v_gene: TRBV20-1; CDR3nt: TGCAGTGCTAGAGAGCCGGGGGGAAGCAATCAGCCCCAGCATTTT; CDR3aa: CSAREPGGSNQPQHF
j_gene: TRBJ2-5; len: 13; abundance: .; d_gene: .; v_gene: TRBV25-1; CDR3nt: TGTGCCAGCAGTGAATATCAAAGGGAGACCCAGTACTTC; CDR3aa: CASSEYQRETQYF
j_gene: TRBJ2-3; len: 16; abundance: .; d_gene: TRBD1; v_gene: TRBV6-1; CDR3nt: TGTGCCAGCAGTGGGAATCAGGGGGCTAAAGTAGATACGCAGTATTTT; CDR3aa: CASSGNQGAKVDTQYF
j_gene: TRBJ2-3; len: 15; abundance: many; d_gene: .; v_gene: TRBV7-2; CDR3nt: TGTGCCAGCAGACTAAACAATATCCGCGTAGATACGCAGTATTTT; CDR3aa: CASRLNNIRVDTQYF
j_gene: TRBJ2-4; len: 14; abundance: .; d_gene: .; v_gene: TRBV12-3/TRBV12-4; CDR3nt: TGTGCCAGCAGTTCGGACCCAGCCAAAAACATTCAGTACTTC; CDR3aa: CASSSDPAKNIQYF
j_gene: TRBJ2-6; len: 15; abundance: .; d_gene: .; v_gene: TRBV7-2; CDR3nt: TGTGCCAGCAGCTTATGGGGTCCTGGGGCCAACGTCCTGACTTTC; CDR3aa: CASSLWGPGANVLTF
j_gene: TRBJ2-5; len: 15; abundance: many; d_gene: TRBD2; v_gene: TRBV11-2; CDR3nt: TGTGCCAGCAGCTTCTTAGCGGGAGGGTCGGAGACCCAGTACTTC; CDR3aa: CASSFLAGGSETQYF
j_gene: TRBJ1-1; len: 16; abundance: .; d_gene: .; v_gene: TRBV9; CDR3nt: TGTGCCAGCAGCCCTATTTCCGGACGGCGGAACACTGAAGCTTTCTTT; CDR3aa: CASSPISGRRNTEAFF